Each of the 13 T cell receptor beta chains below was sequenced from the same sample in a study of graft-versus-host responses after intestinal transplantation. Only in-frame clones appear in the TCRdb table, and some are missing; sequencing was by immunoSEQ multiplex PCR. The sample has roughly 120,000 clones, 93% seen once; the top ten hold 0.5% to 0.6%. No cognate antigen is known for these TCRs. The material was unstimulated CD8+ T cells sorted from spleen or lymph node cells, obtained before intestinal transplant. The origin of the receptors is a human donor who received an intestinal transplant.

The chain uses TRBV2 and TRBJ2-1; D might be TRBD2 (6 bases). The CDR3 consists of 13 residues. Germline values: CDR1 SNHLY, CDR2 FYNNEI. Trimming left V 6 bases short and J 5 bases short, with 11 bases between. The CDR3, as DNA: TGTGCCAGCAGGGAGGGCCCAAACAATGAGCAGTTCTTC. Its translation: CASREGPNNEQFF.

The V call is TRBV21-1, the J call TRBJ1-1; the table's D call, TRBD1, has no DNA check behind it. TRBV21-1 is marked as a pseudogene. The CDR3 consists of 20 residues. This CDR3 reads CASSSRSRSRDRDLCTEAFF. DNA for the CDR3: TGTGCCAGCAGCAGTCGGTCCAGGAGCCGGGACAGGGACTTATGTACTGAAGCTTTCTTT.

The chain uses TRBV6-5 and TRBJ2-6, with 7 bases that match TRBD1. Germline V CDR1 and CDR2: MNHEY, SVGAGI. The CDR3 totals 15 residues. V gave up 4 bases and J gave up 4 bases; unmatched junction bases: 4. The CDR3 is CASSSQGQGANVLTF. Written as DNA, the CDR3 is TGTGCCAGCAGTTCACAGGGGCAGGGGGCCAACGTCCTGACTTTC.

V usage is TRBV7-8 and J usage is TRBJ2-1, with 10 bases lining up with TRBD2. Germline CDR1 SGHVS, CDR2 FQNEAQ. This CDR3 comprises 17 residues. Trimming removed 7 bases from V and 6 bases from J; junction bases left unmatched: 15. In DNA, the CDR3 is TGTGCCAGCATCTCAACCTCTATACTAGCGGGATTCAATGAGCAGTTCTTC. As protein: CASISTSILAGFNEQFF.

Here the CDR3 reads CASSLSGGPSYEQYF. The CDR3 DNA follows: TGTGCCAGCAGCTTGTCGGGAGGACCGTCCTACGAGCAGTACTTC. The rearrangement uses TRBV5-4 and TRBJ2-7; 7 bases agree with TRBD2. Germline V gives CDR1 SGHNT, CDR2 YYREEE (reference sequence). V shed 1 base and J 1 base; nucleotides not matched to a gene: 5. The CDR3 is 15 amino acids.

The chain uses TRBV9 and TRBJ2-7; 9 nucleotides line up with TRBD2. This CDR3 has 15 residues. Germline V gives CDR1 SGDLS, CDR2 YYNGEE. J lost 0 bases, V lost 0 bases, and 1 base had no gene match. In DNA, the CDR3 is TGTGCCAGCAGCGTAGATAGCGGGAGCTCCTACGAGCAGTACTTC. This sequence encodes CASSVDSGSSYEQYF.

This chain joins TRBV20-1 and TRBJ1-1, with 7 bases matching TRBD1. Germline V gene sequence: CDR1 DFQATT, CDR2 SNEGSKA (reference sequence). The CDR3 has 11 amino acids. CDR3 residues: CGLRTGGGAFF. In DNA, the CDR3 is TGCGGACTCCGGACAGGCGGTGGAGCTTTCTTT.

This chain links TRBV19 with TRBJ1-1; D perhaps matches TRBD1 (5 bases). CDR3 length: 14 amino acids. Germline CDR1 reads LNHDA; CDR2 reads SQIVND (reference sequence). Deletions cut 1 base from V and 4 bases from J, with 10 bases between. The CDR3 DNA reads TGTGCCAGTAGTATAGTGCCAGGGAGCACTGAAGCTTTCTTT. Residues: CASSIVPGSTEAFF.

The rearrangement uses TRBV19 and TRBJ2-7; D possibly corresponds to TRBD2 (6 bases). Germline V gene lookup returns CDR1 LNHDA and CDR2 SQIVND (reference sequence). Deletions cut 6 bases from V and 0 bases from J, with 12 bases between. The CDR3 extends over 14 amino acids. CDR3 DNA: TGTGCCAGTAGCAACCGGGGGAGCTCCTACGAGCAGTACTTC. Translation: CASSNRGSSYEQYF.

The V call is TRBV2, the J call TRBJ2-3; unclear D gene. CDR3 size: 16 residues. CDR1 and CDR2 (germline): SNHLY, FYNNEI. Trimming took off 0 bases at V and 6 bases at J, with 16 bases between the two ends. Written as DNA, the CDR3 is TGTGCCAGCAGTGAAGCGCTCGCGGATCAAGCCGATACGCAGTATTTT. Its translation: CASSEALADQADTQYF.

V is TRBV11-1 and J is TRBJ1-1; D is perhaps TRBD1 (5 bases). V lost 3 bases, J lost 6 bases, and 14 bases lay in between. The germline V gene has CDR1 SGHAT and CDR2 FQDESV (reference sequence). The CDR3 sequence is 14 residues long. CDR3 residues: CASSLVTAEPEAFF. The CDR3 DNA is TGTGCCAGCAGCTTGGTGACAGCCGAACCTGAAGCTTTCTTT.

The gene calls are TRBV5-6 and TRBJ2-1, with D maybe TRBD1 (6 bases). Germline V gene sequence: CDR1 SGHDT, CDR2 YYEEEE. The CDR3 extends over 15 amino acids. Between the trimmed V and J ends, which lost 3 bases and 4 bases, there was a span of 14 bases. DNA of the CDR3: TGTGCCAGCAGCTCCCCGGACAGCCTATACAATGAGCAGTTCTTC. It translates to CASSSPDSLYNEQFF.

This rearrangement joins TRBV9 to TRBJ1-5; tentatively, D is TRBD1 (6 bases). From germline, CDR1 is SGDLS and CDR2 YYNGEE. V lost 0 bases and J 6 bases, leaving 13 bases between the germline ends. This CDR3 is 15 amino acids long. CDR3 DNA sequence: TGTGCCAGCAGCGTAGGGGGCCAGGGGTCTCAGCCCCAGCATTTT. As protein: CASSVGGQGSQPQHF.